The T cell receptor (beta chain) described here comes from a study of T cell repertoires in cytomegalovirus infection. The ends lost 6 bases at V and 1 base at J; junction bases unmatched: 7. The CDR3 runs to 15 residues. The V gene's germline CDR1 is MDHEN and CDR2 SYDVKM. TCRdb reprocessed the reads via MiXCR and lists one record per CDR3 protein. The data show 510,000 or so distinct CDR3 sequences, approximately 26% seen once. The V call is TRBV28, the J call TRBJ1-1, with 8 bases that match TRBD1. The sequenced material came from PBMCs. This TCR was sampled from a human donor in good health (CMV status not recorded). Some clones in this sample may be carry-over from other donors' samples. The chain's CDR3 is CASSPADRGNTEAFF. DNA of the CDR3: TGTGCCAGCAGCCCCGCCGACAGGGGGAACACTGAAGCTTTCTTT.